This T cell receptor beta chain emerged from a study of CD8 T cells in Susac syndrome. Random hexamers were used to reverse transcribe an amount of roughly 0.5 to 1 ug RNA. TCRdb analysed the immunoSEQ multiplex PCR reads with MiXCR anew, one entry per CDR3 protein. The data hold roughly 150,000 distinct CDR3 sequences, with roughly 94% observed a single time. The CDR3 length is 14 residues. With V trimmed by 8 bases and J by 4 bases, 9 bases remained unmatched. Germline CDR1 and CDR2: MDHEN and SYDVKM. V gene TRBV28 combines with J gene TRBJ1-2, with 8 bases aligning to TRBD1. The sequenced sample was CD8+ T cells from PBMCs. The source of this sequence is a human donor with multiple sclerosis. The CDR3 loop is CASVRDRILYGYTF. The CDR3 DNA reads TGTGCCAGCGTCCGGGACAGGATTCTCTATGGCTACACCTTC.